What follows are 19 T cell receptor beta chains derived from one specimen sequenced in a study of cytotoxic CD8 clonotypes in ibrutinib-treated CLL. The table came from immunoSEQ multiplex PCR; TCRdb's copy has only in-frame clones and leaves some out. This table has approximately 210,000 clones, around 72% appearing once. Specimen: PBMCs, collected after 24 months of ibrutinib treatment. These TCRs come from a human donor with chronic lymphocytic leukemia.

This clone was detected a few times. This chain links TRBV5-1 with TRBJ1-2; D not resolved. This CDR3 is built from 15 residues. The ends were cut back, 0 bases at V and 0 bases at J, with 9 bases in the middle. Germline values: CDR1 SGHRS, CDR2 YFSETQ. The CDR3 DNA reads as TGCGCCAGCAGCTTGGTTGACGGAGCTAACTATGGCTACACCTTC. The encoded protein is CASSLVDGANYGYTF. The complete variable domain, with remaining parts taken from reference TRBV5-1 and TRBJ1-2, reads KAGVTQTPRYLIKTRGQQVTLSCSPISGHRSVSWYQQTPGQGLQFLFEYFSETQRNKGNFPGRFSGRQFSNSRSEMNVSTLELGDSALYLCASSLVDGANYGYTFGSGTRLTVV.

The chain links TRBV19 to TRBJ1-5; D is perhaps TRBD1 (5 bases). The CDR3 is made up of 13 amino acids. Germline V lookup: CDR1 LNHDA, CDR2 SQIVND (reference sequence). The V end was cut by 4 bases, the J end by 2 bases, with 6 bases between. The CDR3 bases are TGTGCCAGTAGTAGGGACGGCAATCAGCCCCAGCATTTT. Translating it yields CASSRDGNQPQHF.

The rearrangement joins TRBV5-1 to TRBJ2-7; TRBD2 matches at 11 bases. The trim removed 4 bases at V and 3 bases at J, leaving 6 bases unmatched. The CDR3 is 15 residues long. From germline, CDR1 is SGHRS and CDR2 YFSETQ. The CDR3 DNA reads as TGCGCCAGCAGCAAACTAGCGGGAGAGAACTACGAGCAGTACTTC. Protein product: CASSKLAGENYEQYF.

Worth noting for this clone: Mismatch with germline at one junction end may stem from a read error. CDR3 amino acids: CASSLAGTVIYNEQFF. The CDR3 nucleotides are TGTGCCAGCAGCCTAGCGGGTACGGTGATCTACAATGAGCAGTTCTTC. The chain links TRBV7-9 to TRBJ2-1, with 8 bases aligning to TRBD2. Germline V CDR1 and CDR2: SEHNR, FQNEAQ (reference sequence). This CDR3 comprises 16 residues.

The chain employs TRBV5-1 and TRBJ2-6; D is undetermined. V was cut by 6 bases and J by 2 bases, with 9 bases left in between. The length of the CDR3 is 14 residues. Germline CDR1 SGHRS, CDR2 YFSETQ. The CDR3 coding sequence is TGCGCCAGCACCAACTACCCTGGGGCCAACGTCCTGACTTTC. It translates to CASTNYPGANVLTF.

This clone was observed a few times. This chain joins TRBV5-4 and TRBJ2-5; 7 bases match TRBD2. This CDR3 is 15 amino acids long. CDR1 and CDR2 (germline): SGHNT, YYREEE (reference sequence). Unmatched junction bases numbered 12, after V lost 4 bases and J lost 6 bases. CDR3: CASSTSSGAGQTQYF. The CDR3 coding sequence is TGTGCCAGCAGCACCTCTAGCGGAGCGGGACAGACCCAGTACTTC. Together with reference TRBV5-4 and TRBJ2-5, the CDR3 gives the full variable domain: ETGVTQSPTHLIKTRGQQVTLRCSSQSGHNTVSWYQQALGQGPQFIFQYYREEENGRGNFPPRFSGLQFPNYSSELNVNALELDDSALYLCASSTSSGAGQTQYFGPGTRLLVL.

The V call is TRBV9, the J call TRBJ2-7; a possible D gene is TRBD1 (6 bases). The CDR3 loop spans 17 amino acids. The germline V and J ends were trimmed by 3 bases and 0 bases, with 19 bases remaining between them. Germline V gives CDR1 SGDLS, CDR2 YYNGEE. CDR3 region: CASSAESGTPTSYEQYF. The CDR3 nucleotides are TGTGCCAGCAGCGCGGAATCCGGGACACCCACCTCCTACGAGCAGTACTTC.

This clone was counted a single time. V and J are TRBV19 and TRBJ2-1; TRBD2 agrees at 9 bases. Trimming took 4 bases from V and 8 from J; bases not matched to a gene: 6. The CDR3 contains 14 residues. Germline CDR1 is LNHDA and CDR2 is SQIVND (reference sequence). The chain's CDR3 is CASSSGRALYEQFF. The DNA for the CDR3 is TGTGCCAGTAGTAGCGGGAGGGCCCTCTATGAGCAGTTCTTC. The full variable domain, in which reference TRBV19 and TRBJ2-1 provide the parts outside the CDR3, is DGGITQSPKYLFRKEGQNVTLSCEQNLNHDAMYWYRQDPGQGLRLIYYSQIVNDFQKGDIAEGYSVSREKKESFPLTVTSAQKNPTAFYLCASSSGRALYEQFFGPGTRLTVL.

The rearrangement links TRBV4-2 to TRBJ2-5; D gene uncertain. Trimming cost V 9 bases and J 4 bases, with 15 bases left between them. Per the germline V gene, CDR1 is LGHNA and CDR2 is YNFKEQ. The CDR3 loop spans 13 amino acids. The CDR3 DNA follows: TGTGCCAGGGATCTTACAATTCTAGAGACCCAGTACTTC. Protein product: CARDLTILETQYF.

The chain has TRBV7-8 and TRBJ1-5; D might be TRBD1 (6 bases). The CDR3 runs to 14 residues. Trimming took 5 bases from V and 3 from J, leaving 11 bases between them. Germline assignment: CDR1 SGHVS and CDR2 FQNEAQ. CDR3 DNA sequence: TGTGCCAGCAGCCCCGGGACAACCAATCAGCCCCAGCATTTT. Translating it yields CASSPGTTNQPQHF.

This sequence joins TRBV29-1 and TRBJ2-1; D possibly corresponds to TRBD2 (6 bases). The ends were cut back, 6 bases at V and 8 bases at J, with 23 bases in the middle. Germline CDR1 reads SQVTM; CDR2 reads ANQGSEA. The CDR3 covers 15 residues. CDR3 in DNA: TGCAGCGTCCAGGGACTCTCGGGACCTTACTATGAGCAGTTCTTC. This translates into CSVQGLSGPYYEQFF.

The chain links TRBV12-5 to TRBJ1-1; D call uncertain. This CDR3 is 13 amino acids long. CDR1 and CDR2 from the germline V gene are LGHNT and FRNRAP. The germline V and J ends were trimmed by 7 bases and 0 bases, with 9 bases remaining between them. Written as DNA, the CDR3 is TGTGCTAGTGCTGAGGGTTTGAACACTGAAGCTTTCTTT. This gives the protein CASAEGLNTEAFF. The full variable domain, completed using reference TRBV12-5 and TRBJ1-1, is DARVTQTPRHKVTEMGQEVTMRCQPILGHNTVFWYRQTMMQGLELLAYFRNRAPLDDSGMPKDRFSAEMPDATLATLKIQPSEPRDSAVYFCASAEGLNTEAFFGQGTRLTVV.

This chain uses TRBV6-5 with TRBJ2-1; D is unclear. V lost 6 bases and J 2 bases, leaving 11 bases between the germline ends. CDR1 is MNHEY and CDR2 is SVGAGI in the germline V gene. There are 14 residues in the CDR3. The CDR3 loop is CASSKGWAYNEQFF. CDR3 bases: TGTGCCAGCAGCAAGGGATGGGCCTACAATGAGCAGTTCTTC.

The J gene is TRBJ2-3, the V gene TRBV27, with a possible D match to TRBD1 (5 bases). Trimming cost V 4 bases and J 4 bases, with 12 bases left between them. The germline CDR1 and CDR2 sequences are MNHEY and SMNVEV (reference sequence). The CDR3 length is 14 residues. CDR3 sequence reads: CASSSLSRADTQYF. The CDR3 bases are TGTGCCAGCAGTTCCCTTTCCAGGGCAGATACGCAGTATTTT.

The chain uses TRBV5-1 and TRBJ2-3, with 8 bases fitting TRBD2. The CDR3 is 16 residues long. The germline V gene has CDR1 SGHRS and CDR2 YFSETQ. The V and J ends lost 3 bases and 2 bases, in that order; junction bases with no gene match: 8. CDR3 in DNA: TGCGCCAGCAGCTCACGAGCGGGAGTGAACACAGATACGCAGTATTTT. Its translation: CASSSRAGVNTDTQYF.

This clone was observed a few times. The chain couples TRBV7-9 to TRBJ1-1, with a possible D match to TRBD1 (5 bases). CDR3 size: 15 residues. Germline loops: CDR1 SEHNR, CDR2 FQNEAQ (reference sequence). V lost 6 bases and J lost 4, with 18 bases in between. DNA for the CDR3: TGTGCCAGCAGGCCAAGCAGGGCGCACCGCACTGAAGCTTTCTTT. It translates to CASRPSRAHRTEAFF.

The chain combines TRBV2 with TRBJ1-1; no reliable D call. Trimming took off 8 bases at V and 6 bases at J, with 19 bases between the two ends. Germline V gene sequence: CDR1 SNHLY, CDR2 FYNNEI. This CDR3 region has 14 residues. CDR3 sequence: CASYQLGRVSEAFF. In DNA form, the CDR3 reads TGTGCCAGCTACCAGCTCGGGCGGGTTTCTGAAGCTTTCTTT.

This chain joins TRBV9 and TRBJ2-3; D unclear. V was shortened by 4 bases and J by 0 bases, with 3 bases between the two germline ends. This CDR3 has 12 amino acids. Germline V gene sequence: CDR1 SGDLS, CDR2 YYNGEE. This chain's CDR3 is CASSRSTDTQYF. The CDR3 DNA sequence: TGTGCCAGCAGCCGGAGCACAGATACGCAGTATTTT.

The V gene is TRBV6-4, the J gene TRBJ2-2; possibly TRBD2 for D (6 bases). The V and J ends lost 3 bases and 6 bases respectively, with 11 bases between them. CDR3 length equals 14 residues. Germline V gene lookup returns CDR1 MRHNA and CDR2 SNTAGT. The CDR3 bases are TGTGCCAGCAGTGAAACGGGACTTCCCGGGGAGCTGTTTTTT. This translates into CASSETGLPGELFF.